Listed here are 4 T cell receptor beta chains from one sample, sequenced in a study of beta chain features in type 1 diabetes. The investigators reverse transcribed all of the isolated RNA, so they sequenced expressed TCRB transcripts. Method: immunoSEQ multiplex PCR; TCRdb's copy keeps in-frame clones and lacks some. The table has some 500,000 clones, more than 9.5% seen once. Material: naive CD4+ T cells from blood. Receptors were obtained from a woman aged 18-29 years in good health.

The rearrangement links TRBV7-2 to TRBJ2-1; weak D call: TRBD2 (6 bases). The CDR3 totals 14 residues. CDR1 and CDR2 from the germline V gene are SGHTA and FQGNSA. The V and J ends lost 5 bases and 6 bases respectively, with 14 bases between them. For the CDR3, the DNA is TGTGCCAGCAGCCCGGGGGACTTTAGCAATGAGCAGTTCTTC. Translating gives CASSPGDFSNEQFF.

This clone was picked up a small number of times. This chain links TRBV7-2 with TRBJ2-5; a possible D gene is TRBD2 (5 bases). This CDR3 has 14 amino acids. Germline loops: CDR1 SGHTA, CDR2 FQGNSA. Trimming left V 1 base short and J 4 bases short, with 10 bases between. CDR3 sequence reads: CASSLVGVAETQYF. The CDR3 nucleotides read TGTGCCAGCAGCTTAGTCGGGGTGGCAGAGACCCAGTACTTC.

CDR3 DNA sequence: TGTGCCAGTAGTATGGACCGAAACTATGGCTACACCTTC. This codes for CASSMDRNYGYTF. The chain joins TRBV19 to TRBJ1-2, with D unclear. With 3 bases removed from V and 2 bases from J, the gap between germline ends came to 7 bases. CDR1 LNHDA and CDR2 SQIVND come from the germline V gene (reference sequence). This CDR3 is built from 13 residues.

The genes are TRBV7-9 and TRBJ1-5, with D maybe TRBD1 (5 bases). CDR3 length: 14 residues. Germline V gene lookup returns CDR1 SEHNR and CDR2 FQNEAQ (reference sequence). Between the trimmed V and J ends, which lost 4 bases and 4 bases, there was a span of 11 bases. This CDR3 reads CASSSSKGNQPQHF. CDR3 in DNA: TGTGCCAGCAGCTCGAGTAAGGGGAATCAGCCCCAGCATTTT.